Included here is one T cell receptor beta chain sequence, with context. When the RNA was reverse transcribed, random hexamers were used with an input of about 0.45 to 1 ug. TCRdb re-called the immunoSEQ multiplex PCR reads with MiXCR, one entry per CDR3 protein. The sample carries 85,000 to 95,000 distinct CDR3 sequences, around 94% recorded once. Germline CDR1 is SGHTA and CDR2 is FQGNSA. The V segment lost 1 base and the J segment 5 bases; nucleotides outside the gene matches: 6. The CDR3 consists of 15 residues. Sequencing of TCR beta was performed on blood CD8+ and CD4+ T cells. This entry is derived from a study of CD8 T cells in Susac syndrome.

The receptor was derived from a human donor with Susac syndrome. This chain connects TRBV7-2 to TRBJ2-5; 8 nucleotides align to TRBD1. Sequenced input: CD4+ T cells from PBMCs. The CDR3, as DNA: TGTGCCAGCAGCTTAGACCCGGGACAGGCGGAGACCCAGTACTTC. Translating it yields CASSLDPGQAETQYF.